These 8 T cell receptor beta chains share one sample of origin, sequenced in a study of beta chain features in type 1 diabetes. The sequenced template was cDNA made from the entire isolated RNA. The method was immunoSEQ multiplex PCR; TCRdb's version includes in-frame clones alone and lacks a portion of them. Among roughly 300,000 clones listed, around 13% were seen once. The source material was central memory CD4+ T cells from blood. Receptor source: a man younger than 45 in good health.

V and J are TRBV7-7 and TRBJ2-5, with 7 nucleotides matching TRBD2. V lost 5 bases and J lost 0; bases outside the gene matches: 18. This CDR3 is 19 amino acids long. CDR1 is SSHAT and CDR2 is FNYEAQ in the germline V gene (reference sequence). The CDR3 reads CASSLRLARAPLYQETQYF. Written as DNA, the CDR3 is TGTGCCAGCAGCCTCAGACTAGCCCGAGCCCCATTGTACCAAGAGACCCAGTACTTC.

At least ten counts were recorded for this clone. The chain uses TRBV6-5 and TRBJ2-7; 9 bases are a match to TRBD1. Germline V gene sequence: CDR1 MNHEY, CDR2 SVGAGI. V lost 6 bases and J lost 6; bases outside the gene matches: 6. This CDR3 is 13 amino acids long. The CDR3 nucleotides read TGTGCCAGCAGCGCCGGGACAGGGTTCGAGCAGTACTTC. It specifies CASSAGTGFEQYF.

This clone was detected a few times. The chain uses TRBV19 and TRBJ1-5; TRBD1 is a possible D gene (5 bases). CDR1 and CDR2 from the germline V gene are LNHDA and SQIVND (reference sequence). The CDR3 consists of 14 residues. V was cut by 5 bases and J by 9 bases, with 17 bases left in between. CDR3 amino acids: CASSPGTEPWPQHF. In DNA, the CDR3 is TGTGCCAGTAGTCCCGGGACGGAGCCCTGGCCCCAGCATTTT.

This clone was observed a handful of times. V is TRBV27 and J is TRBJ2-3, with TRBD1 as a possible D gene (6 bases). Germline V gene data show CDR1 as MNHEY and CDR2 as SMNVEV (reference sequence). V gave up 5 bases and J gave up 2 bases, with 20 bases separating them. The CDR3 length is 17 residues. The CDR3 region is CASSELEFGDNTDTQYF. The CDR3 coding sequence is TGTGCCAGCAGTGAATTAGAGTTTGGGGACAACACAGATACGCAGTATTTT.

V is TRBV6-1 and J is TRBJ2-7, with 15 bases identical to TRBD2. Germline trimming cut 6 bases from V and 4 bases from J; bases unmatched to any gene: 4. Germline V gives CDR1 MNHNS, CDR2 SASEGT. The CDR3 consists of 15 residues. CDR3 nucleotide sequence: TGTGCCAGCAGCCGGGGACTAGCGGGAGGATACGAGCAGTACGTC. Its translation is CASSRGLAGGYEQYV.

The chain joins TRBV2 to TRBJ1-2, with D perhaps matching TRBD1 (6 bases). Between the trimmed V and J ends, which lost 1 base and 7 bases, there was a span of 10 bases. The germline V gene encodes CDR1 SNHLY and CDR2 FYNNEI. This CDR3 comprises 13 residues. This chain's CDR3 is CASSEDPGVGYTF. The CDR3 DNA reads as TGTGCCAGCAGTGAAGATCCAGGGGTTGGCTACACCTTC.

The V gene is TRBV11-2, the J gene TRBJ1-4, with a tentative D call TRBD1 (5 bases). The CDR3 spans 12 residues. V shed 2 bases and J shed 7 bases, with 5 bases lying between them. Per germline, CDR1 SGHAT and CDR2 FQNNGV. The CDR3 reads CASSLTGEKLFF. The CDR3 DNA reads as TGTGCCAGCAGCTTAACAGGTGAAAAACTGTTTTTT.

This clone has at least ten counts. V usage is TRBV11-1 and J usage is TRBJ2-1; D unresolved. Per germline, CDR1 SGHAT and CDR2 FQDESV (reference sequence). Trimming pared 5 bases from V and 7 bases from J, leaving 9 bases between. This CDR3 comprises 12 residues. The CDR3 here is CASSRDRNEQFF. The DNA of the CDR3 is TGTGCCAGCAGCCGTGACCGGAATGAGCAGTTCTTC.